A selection of T cell receptor beta chains follows, all from one sample in a study of cytomegalovirus exposure and HLA in healthy donors. Profiling relied on immunoSEQ multiplex PCR, and the TCRdb table lists in-frame clones only, not all of them. The table records under 200,000 clones, about 75% of them present only once. Input material: PBMCs. These receptors were taken from a woman aged 40-49 years in good health and CMV-seropositive. Each CDR3 is given with its conserved first and last residue. A D gene is named only where the DNA matches it firmly. Clone size appears in some rows only: once, few, many, or a class for an expanded clone.

TRBV27	.	.	TRBJ2-3	CASSLSQGQDTQYF	TGTGCCAGCAGTTTAAGTCAGGGCCAAGATACGCAGTATTTT
TRBV6-6	.	TRBD1	TRBJ2-7	CASIGTAYRQYF	TGTGCCAGCATCGGGACAGCCTACCGGCAGTACTTC
TRBV19	.	TRBD1	TRBJ1-5	CASSETGSNQPQHF	TGTGCCAGTAGTGAGACAGGGAGCAATCAGCCCCAGCATTTT
TRBV12-5	.	.	TRBJ1-5	CASGHTGWPQHF	TGTGCTAGTGGCCACACAGGGTGGCCCCAGCATTTT
TRBV5-6	.	TRBD2	TRBJ2-1	CASSFSTSGREQFF	TGTGCCAGCAGCTTTTCAACTAGCGGTCGGGAGCAGTTCTTC
TRBV7-9	.	TRBD2	TRBJ2-3	CASSFLGLAGEVLDTQYF	TGTGCCAGCAGCTTCCTCGGACTAGCGGGAGAAGTTTTAGATACGCAGTATTTT
TRBV6-1	.	TRBD1	TRBJ1-1	CASSRQGAKAFF	TGTGCCAGCAGTCGACAGGGGGCGAAAGCTTTCTTT
TRBV28	few	.	TRBJ1-1	CASSFLRNTEAFF	TGTGCCAGCAGTTTTCTCAGGAACACTGAAGCTTTCTTT
TRBV30	.	TRBD1	TRBJ1-4	CAWSPGTGDTNEKLFF	TGTGCCTGGAGTCCCGGGACAGGGGATACTAATGAAAAACTGTTTTTT
TRBV7-9	.	.	TRBJ2-7	CASSSTVSMVYEQYF	TGTGCCAGCAGCTCGACAGTGTCGATGGTCTACGAGCAGTACTTC